This T cell receptor (beta chain) was documented in a study of response to subunit inactivated influenza vaccine. Study-wide results and limits: Authors suggested few new T cells are recruited by each seasonal influenza vaccination.

Trimming shortened V by 0 bases and J by 7 bases, and 15 bases separated the two germline ends. CDR1 is DFQATT, CDR2 SNEGSKA, per germline (reference sequence). The CDR3 has 14 amino acids. TCRdb re-analysed the RT-PCR reads in MiXCR, keeping a single row per CDR3 protein. Counted here are about 500,000 distinct CDR3 sequences, 16% occurring once; the ten biggest clones make up less than 4%. In its sample, this clonotype was seen a few times. Antigen unknown. The sequencing used CD4+ T cells sorted from PBMCs, collected less than 30 months after vaccination. The clonotype was recovered from a man between 50 and 75 years old who received an inactivated influenza vaccine. V gene TRBV20-1 combines with J gene TRBJ1-1; TRBD1 is a possible D gene (5 bases). The CDR3 region is CSARDSTGLDEAFF. As DNA, the CDR3 is TGCAGTGCTAGAGATTCCACGGGGCTTGATGAAGCTTTCTTT.